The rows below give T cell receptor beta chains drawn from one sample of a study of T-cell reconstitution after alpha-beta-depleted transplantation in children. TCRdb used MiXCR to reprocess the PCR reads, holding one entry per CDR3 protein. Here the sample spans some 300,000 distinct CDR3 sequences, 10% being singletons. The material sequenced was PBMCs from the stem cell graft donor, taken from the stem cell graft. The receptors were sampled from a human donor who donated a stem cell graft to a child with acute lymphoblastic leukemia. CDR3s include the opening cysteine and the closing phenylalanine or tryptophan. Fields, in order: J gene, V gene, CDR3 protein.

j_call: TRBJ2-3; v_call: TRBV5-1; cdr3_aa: CASSSYSTDTQYF
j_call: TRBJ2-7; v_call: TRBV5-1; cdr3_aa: CASRTSGATYEQYF
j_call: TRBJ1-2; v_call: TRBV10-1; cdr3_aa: CASSVATNYGYTF
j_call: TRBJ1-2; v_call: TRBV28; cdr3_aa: CASSFGGRYGYTF
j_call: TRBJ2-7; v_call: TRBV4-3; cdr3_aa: CASSPRWGGLYEQYF
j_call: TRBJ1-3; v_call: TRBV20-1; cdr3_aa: CSASRTGGNTIYF
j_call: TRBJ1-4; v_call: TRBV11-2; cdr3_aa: CASENRQGTNEKLFF
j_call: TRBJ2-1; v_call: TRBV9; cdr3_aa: CASSVDRLDPYNEQFF
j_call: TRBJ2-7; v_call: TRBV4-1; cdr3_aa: CASSLPQGNEQYF
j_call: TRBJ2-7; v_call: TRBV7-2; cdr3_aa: CASSLGRGYYEQYF
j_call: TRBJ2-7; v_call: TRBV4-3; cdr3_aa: CASSQDRASGPFLGTEQYF
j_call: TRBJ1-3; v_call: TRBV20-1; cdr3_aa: CSARDPVGAGNTIYF
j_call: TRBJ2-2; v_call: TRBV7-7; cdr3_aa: CASSPDRVGELFF
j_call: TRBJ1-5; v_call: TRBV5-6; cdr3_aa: CASSGVRGGPQHF
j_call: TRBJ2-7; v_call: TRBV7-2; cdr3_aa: CASSPAGNYEQYF